This entry is about one TCR beta chain. The target antigen is unknown. The CDR3 totals 14 residues. The V end lost 5 bases, the J end lost 8 bases, and 17 bases lay between the germline ends. Germline assignment: CDR1 SGHNT and CDR2 YENEEA. This entry is derived from a study of blood T cells in healthy people across ages. Study-wide results and limits: A roughly linear age-dependent decrease characterized TCR beta diversity per million T cells.

For the second PCR, which ran for about 7 to 11 cycles, a sample-barcoded 5' primer and a J-beta primer mix were used. Each of the cDNA molecules was tagged by a template-switch adaptor with 12 random nucleotides. TCRdb redid the calling of the 5' RACE reads with MiXCR, one entry per CDR3 protein. The sample carries approximately 2,000,000 distinct CDR3 sequences, about two fifths recorded once. The chain combines TRBV11-3 with TRBJ2-3; D not resolved. The sample was blood. This TCR derives from a human donor in good health. The CDR3 sequence is CASSLRTDRGTQYF. In DNA, the CDR3 is TGTGCCAGCAGCCTCCGGACGGATCGTGGTACGCAGTATTTT.